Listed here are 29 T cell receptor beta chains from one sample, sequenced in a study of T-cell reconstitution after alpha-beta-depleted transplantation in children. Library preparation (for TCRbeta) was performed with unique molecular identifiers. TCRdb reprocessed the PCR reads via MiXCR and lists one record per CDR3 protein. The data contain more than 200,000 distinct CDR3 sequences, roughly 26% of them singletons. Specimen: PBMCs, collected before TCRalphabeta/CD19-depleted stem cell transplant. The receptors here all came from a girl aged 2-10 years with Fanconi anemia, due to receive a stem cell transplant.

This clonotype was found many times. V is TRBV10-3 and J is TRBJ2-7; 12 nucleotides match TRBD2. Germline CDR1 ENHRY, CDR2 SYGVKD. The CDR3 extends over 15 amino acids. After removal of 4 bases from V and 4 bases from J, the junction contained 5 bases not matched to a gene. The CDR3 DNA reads TGTGCCATCAGTGTAGGGACTAGCGGGCCGTACGAGCAGTACTTC. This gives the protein CAISVGTSGPYEQYF.

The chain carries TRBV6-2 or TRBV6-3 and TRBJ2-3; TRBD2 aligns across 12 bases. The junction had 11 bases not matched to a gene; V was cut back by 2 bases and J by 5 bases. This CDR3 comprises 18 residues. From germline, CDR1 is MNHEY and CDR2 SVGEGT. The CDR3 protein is CASSYTRRGLAGLDTQYF. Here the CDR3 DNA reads TGTGCCAGCAGTTACACGCGGAGAGGACTAGCGGGATTAGATACGCAGTATTTT.

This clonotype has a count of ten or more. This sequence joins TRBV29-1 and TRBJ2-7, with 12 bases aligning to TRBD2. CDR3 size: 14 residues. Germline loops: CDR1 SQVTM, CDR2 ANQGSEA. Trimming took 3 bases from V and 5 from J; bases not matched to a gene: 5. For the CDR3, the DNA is TGCAGCGTTGACGTGCTAGCGGGAGGGAACGAGCAGTACTTC. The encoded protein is CSVDVLAGGNEQYF.

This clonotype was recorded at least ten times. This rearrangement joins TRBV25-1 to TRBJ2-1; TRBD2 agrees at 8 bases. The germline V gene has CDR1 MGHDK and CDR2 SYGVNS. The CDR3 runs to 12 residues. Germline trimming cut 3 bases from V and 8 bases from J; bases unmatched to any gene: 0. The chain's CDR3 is CASSDSGDEQFF. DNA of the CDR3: TGTGCCAGCAGTGATAGCGGGGATGAGCAGTTCTTC. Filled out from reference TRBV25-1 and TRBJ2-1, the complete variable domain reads EADIYQTPRYLVIGTGKKITLECSQTMGHDKMYWYQQDPGMELHLIHYSYGVNSTEKGDLSSESTVSRIRTEHFPLTLESARPSHTSQYLCASSDSGDEQFFGPGTRLTVL.

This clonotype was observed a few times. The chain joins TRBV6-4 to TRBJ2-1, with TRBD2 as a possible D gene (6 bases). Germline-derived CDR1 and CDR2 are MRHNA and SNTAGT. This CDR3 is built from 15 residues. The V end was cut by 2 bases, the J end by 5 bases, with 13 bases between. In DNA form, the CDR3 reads TGTGCCAGCAGTGACCAGGGACTGCCAAACAATGAGCAGTTCTTC. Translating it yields CASSDQGLPNNEQFF.

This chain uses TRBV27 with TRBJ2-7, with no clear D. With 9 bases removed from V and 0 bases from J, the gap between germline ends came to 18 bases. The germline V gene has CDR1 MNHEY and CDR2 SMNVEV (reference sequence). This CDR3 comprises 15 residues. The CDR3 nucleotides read TGTGCCAGTTTACCATTTAGATACGCCTCCTACGAGCAGTACTTC. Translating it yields CASLPFRYASYEQYF.

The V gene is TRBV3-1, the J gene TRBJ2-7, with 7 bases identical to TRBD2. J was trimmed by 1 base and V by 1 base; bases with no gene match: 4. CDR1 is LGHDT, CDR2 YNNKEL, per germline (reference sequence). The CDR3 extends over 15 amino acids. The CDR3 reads CASSQGLAVSYEQYF. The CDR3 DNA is TGTGCCAGCAGCCAAGGGCTAGCGGTTTCCTACGAGCAGTACTTC.

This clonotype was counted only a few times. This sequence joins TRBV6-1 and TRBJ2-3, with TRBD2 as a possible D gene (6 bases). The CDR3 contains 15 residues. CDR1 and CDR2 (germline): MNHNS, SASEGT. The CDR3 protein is CATQSVAVSTDTQYF. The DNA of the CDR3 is TGTGCGACGCAGTCCGTAGCGGTTAGCACAGATACGCAGTATTTT.

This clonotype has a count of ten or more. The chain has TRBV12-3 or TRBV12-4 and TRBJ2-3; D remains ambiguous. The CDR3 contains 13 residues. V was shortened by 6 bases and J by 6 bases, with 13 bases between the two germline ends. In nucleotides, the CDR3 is TGTGCCAGCAGCCGATTTGATGTGGATACGCAGTATTTT. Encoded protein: CASSRFDVDTQYF.

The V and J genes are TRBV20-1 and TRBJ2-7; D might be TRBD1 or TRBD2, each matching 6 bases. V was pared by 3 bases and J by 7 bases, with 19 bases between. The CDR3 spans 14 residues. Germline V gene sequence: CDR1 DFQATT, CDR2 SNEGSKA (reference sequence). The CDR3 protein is CSARHGGPLLEQYF. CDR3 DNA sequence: TGCAGTGCTAGGCACGGGGGCCCCCTTTTAGAGCAGTACTTC.

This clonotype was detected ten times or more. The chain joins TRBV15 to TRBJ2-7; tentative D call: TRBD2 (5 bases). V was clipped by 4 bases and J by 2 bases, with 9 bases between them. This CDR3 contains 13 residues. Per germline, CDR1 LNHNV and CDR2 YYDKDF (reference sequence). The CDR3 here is CATSMGVTYEQYF. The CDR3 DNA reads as TGTGCCACCAGCATGGGAGTCACCTACGAGCAGTACTTC.

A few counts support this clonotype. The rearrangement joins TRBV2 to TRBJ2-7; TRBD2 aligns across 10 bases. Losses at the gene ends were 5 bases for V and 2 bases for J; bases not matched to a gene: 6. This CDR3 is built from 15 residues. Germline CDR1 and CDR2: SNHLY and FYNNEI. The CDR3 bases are TGTGCCAGCAGTTACGGACTAGCGGAACCCTACGAGCAGTACTTC. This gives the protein CASSYGLAEPYEQYF.

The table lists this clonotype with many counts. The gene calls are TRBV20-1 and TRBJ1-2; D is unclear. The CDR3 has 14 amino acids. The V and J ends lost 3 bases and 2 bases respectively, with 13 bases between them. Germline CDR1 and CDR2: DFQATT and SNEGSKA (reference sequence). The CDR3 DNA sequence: TGCAGTGCTAGCCGAGAGCTCAAGAACTATGGCTACACCTTC. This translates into CSASRELKNYGYTF.

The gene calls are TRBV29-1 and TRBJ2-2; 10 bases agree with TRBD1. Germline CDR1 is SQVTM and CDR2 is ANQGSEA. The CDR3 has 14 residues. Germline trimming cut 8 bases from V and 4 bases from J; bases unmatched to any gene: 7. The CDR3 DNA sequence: TGCAGCACCTCCGGGACAGGGGCCACCGGGGAGCTGTTTTTT. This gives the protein CSTSGTGATGELFF.

CDR3 DNA: TGCGCCAGCAGCCAAGGACAGGGCGGAAACGAGCAGTACTTC. It yields the protein CASSQGQGGNEQYF. The rearrangement uses TRBV4-1 and TRBJ2-7, with 7 bases that match TRBD1. With V trimmed by 1 base and J by 5 bases, 5 bases remained unmatched. In germline, CDR1 is MGHRA, CDR2 YSYEKL. This CDR3 region has 14 residues.

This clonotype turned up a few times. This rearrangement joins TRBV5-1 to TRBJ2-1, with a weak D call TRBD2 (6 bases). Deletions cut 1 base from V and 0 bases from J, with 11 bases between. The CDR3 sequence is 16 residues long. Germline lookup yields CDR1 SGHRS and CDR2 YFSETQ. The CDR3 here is CASSLSSSGSYNEQFF. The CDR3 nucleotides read TGCGCCAGCAGCTTGTCAAGTAGCGGCTCCTACAATGAGCAGTTCTTC.

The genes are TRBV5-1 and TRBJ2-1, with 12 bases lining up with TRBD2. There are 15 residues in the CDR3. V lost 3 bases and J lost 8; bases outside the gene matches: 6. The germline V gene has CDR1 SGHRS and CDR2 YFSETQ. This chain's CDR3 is CASSSGTSGPHEQFF. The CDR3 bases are TGCGCCAGCAGCTCCGGGACTAGCGGGCCCCATGAGCAGTTCTTC. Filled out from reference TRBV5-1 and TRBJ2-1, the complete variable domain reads KAGVTQTPRYLIKTRGQQVTLSCSPISGHRSVSWYQQTPGQGLQFLFEYFSETQRNKGNFPGRFSGRQFSNSRSEMNVSTLELGDSALYLCASSSGTSGPHEQFFGPGTRLTVL.

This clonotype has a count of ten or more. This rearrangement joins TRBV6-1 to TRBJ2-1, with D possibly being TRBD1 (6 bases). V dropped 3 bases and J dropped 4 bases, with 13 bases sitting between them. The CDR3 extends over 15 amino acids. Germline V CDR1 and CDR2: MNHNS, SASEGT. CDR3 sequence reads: CASSDLWTEYNEQFF. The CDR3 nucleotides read TGTGCCAGCAGTGATCTTTGGACAGAGTACAATGAGCAGTTCTTC.

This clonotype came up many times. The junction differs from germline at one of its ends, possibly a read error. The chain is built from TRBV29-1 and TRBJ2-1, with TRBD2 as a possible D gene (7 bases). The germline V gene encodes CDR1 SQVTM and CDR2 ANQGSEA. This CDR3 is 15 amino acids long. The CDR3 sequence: CSVEAGQDPANEQFF. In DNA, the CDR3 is TGCAGCGTGGAAGCGGGACAAGACCCTGCGAATGAGCAGTTCTTC.

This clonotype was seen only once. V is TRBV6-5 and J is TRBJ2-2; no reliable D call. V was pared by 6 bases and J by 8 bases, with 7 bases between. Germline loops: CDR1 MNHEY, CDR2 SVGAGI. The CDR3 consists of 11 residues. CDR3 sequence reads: CASSQKGELFF. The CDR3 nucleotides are TGTGCCAGCAGCCAGAAAGGGGAGCTGTTTTTT.

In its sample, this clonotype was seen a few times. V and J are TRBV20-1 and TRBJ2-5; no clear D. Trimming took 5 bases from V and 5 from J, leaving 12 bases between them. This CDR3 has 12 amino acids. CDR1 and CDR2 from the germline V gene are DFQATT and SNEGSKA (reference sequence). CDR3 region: CSAFQKAETQYF. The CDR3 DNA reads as TGCAGTGCTTTCCAAAAGGCGGAGACCCAGTACTTC.

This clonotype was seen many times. The DNA for the CDR3 is TGTGCCAGCAGAAACAGAGGTCAGCCCCAGCATTTT. Translated: CASRNRGQPQHF. V gene TRBV28 combines with J gene TRBJ1-5; D remains ambiguous. Germline CDR1 and CDR2: MDHEN and SYDVKM. This CDR3 has 12 amino acids. V was cut by 6 bases and J by 6 bases, with 9 bases left in between.

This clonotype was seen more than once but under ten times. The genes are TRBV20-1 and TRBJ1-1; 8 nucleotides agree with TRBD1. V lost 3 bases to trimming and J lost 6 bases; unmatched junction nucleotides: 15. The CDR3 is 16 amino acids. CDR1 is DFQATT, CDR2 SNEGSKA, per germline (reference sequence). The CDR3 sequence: CSARHVIRGLTPEAFF. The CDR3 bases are TGCAGTGCTAGGCACGTTATCAGGGGGCTAACTCCTGAAGCTTTCTTT.

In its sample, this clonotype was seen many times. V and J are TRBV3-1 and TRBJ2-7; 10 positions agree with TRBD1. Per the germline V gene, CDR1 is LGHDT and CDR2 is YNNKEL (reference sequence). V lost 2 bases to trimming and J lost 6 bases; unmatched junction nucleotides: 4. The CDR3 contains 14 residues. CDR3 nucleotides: TGTGCCAGCAGCCAACTGGGACAGGGGTTCGAGCAGTACTTC. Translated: CASSQLGQGFEQYF.

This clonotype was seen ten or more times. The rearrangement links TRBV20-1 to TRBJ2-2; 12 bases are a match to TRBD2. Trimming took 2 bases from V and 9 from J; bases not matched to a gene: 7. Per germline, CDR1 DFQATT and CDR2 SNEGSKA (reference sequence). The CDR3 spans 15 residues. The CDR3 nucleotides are TGCAGTGCTAGACCGGGACTAGCGGGTGTCCGGGAGCTGTTTTTT. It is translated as CSARPGLAGVRELFF.

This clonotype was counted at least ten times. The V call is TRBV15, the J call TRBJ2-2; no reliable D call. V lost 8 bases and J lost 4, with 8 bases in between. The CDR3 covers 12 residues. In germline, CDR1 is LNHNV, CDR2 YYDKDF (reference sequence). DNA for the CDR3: TGTGCCACCGACTCCACCACCGGGGAGCTGTTTTTT. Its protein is CATDSTTGELFF.

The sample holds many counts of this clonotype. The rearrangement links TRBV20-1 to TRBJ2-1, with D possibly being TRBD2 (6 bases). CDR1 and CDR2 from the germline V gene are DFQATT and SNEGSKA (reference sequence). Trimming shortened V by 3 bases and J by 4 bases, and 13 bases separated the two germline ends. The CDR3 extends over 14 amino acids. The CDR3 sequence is CSASHTSLYNEQFF. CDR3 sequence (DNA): TGCAGTGCTAGTCATACTAGCTTGTACAATGAGCAGTTCTTC.

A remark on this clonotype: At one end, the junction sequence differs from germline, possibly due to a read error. The CDR3 loop is CASSIVGAYSEQFF. The CDR3 coding sequence is TGTGCCAGTAGTATCGTGGGAGCGTACAGTGAGCAGTTCTTC. This chain joins TRBV19 and TRBJ2-1, with TRBD2 as a possible D gene (5 bases). This CDR3 is built from 14 residues. CDR1 is LNHDA, CDR2 SQIVND, per germline (reference sequence).

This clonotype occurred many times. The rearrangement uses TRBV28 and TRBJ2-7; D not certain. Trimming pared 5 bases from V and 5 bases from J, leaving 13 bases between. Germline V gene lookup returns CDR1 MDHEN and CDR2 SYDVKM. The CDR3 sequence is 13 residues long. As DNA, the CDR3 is TGTGCCAGCAGTCCCAGTTTCACGGACGAGCAGTACTTC. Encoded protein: CASSPSFTDEQYF.